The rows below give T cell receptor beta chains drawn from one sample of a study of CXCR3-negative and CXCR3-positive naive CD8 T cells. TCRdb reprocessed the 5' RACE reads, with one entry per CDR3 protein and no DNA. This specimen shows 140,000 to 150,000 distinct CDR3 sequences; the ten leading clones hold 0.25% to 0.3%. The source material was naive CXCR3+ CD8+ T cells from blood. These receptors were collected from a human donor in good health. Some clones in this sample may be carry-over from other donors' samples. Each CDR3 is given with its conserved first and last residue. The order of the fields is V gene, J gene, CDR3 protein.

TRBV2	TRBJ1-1	CASGQGGGTEAFF
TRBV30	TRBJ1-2	CAWSAGQGGNYGYTF
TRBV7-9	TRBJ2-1	CASNPGVSGGLSYNEQFF
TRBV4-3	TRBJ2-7	CASSHLDRGLTYEQYF
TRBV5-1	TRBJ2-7	CASSLVNYEQYF
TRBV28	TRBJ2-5	CASSPRVIQETQYF
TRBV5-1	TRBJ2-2	CASSISGELFF
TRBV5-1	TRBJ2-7	CASRPDLGLADIFSYEQYF
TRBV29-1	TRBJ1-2	CSVEQVHGYTF
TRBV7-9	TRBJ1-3	CASSRRQGIRSGNTIYF
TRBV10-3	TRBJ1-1	CAISATSDTLNTEAFF
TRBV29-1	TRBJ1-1	CSVEVPVRMNTEAFF
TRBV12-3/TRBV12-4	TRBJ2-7	CASSSLVPEQYF
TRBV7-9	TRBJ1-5	CASSTQGAGQPQHF
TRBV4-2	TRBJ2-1	CASSHLTGPPYNEQFF
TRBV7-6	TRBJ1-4	CASSSGGYNEKLFF
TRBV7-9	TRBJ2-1	CASSPPLTLEQFF
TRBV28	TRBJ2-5	CASSFSSGGETQYF
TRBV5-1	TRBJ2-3	CASSFWASGSGTDTQYF
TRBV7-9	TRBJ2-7	CASSFNDEQYF
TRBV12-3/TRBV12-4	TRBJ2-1	CASSYAGSSYNEQFF
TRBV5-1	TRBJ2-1	CASSGVRENSGEQFF
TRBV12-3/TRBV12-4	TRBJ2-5	CASTIGGRRETQYF
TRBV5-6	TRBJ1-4	CASTHRDSEKLFF
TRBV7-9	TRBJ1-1	CASSLATGGNTEAFF
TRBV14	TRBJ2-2	CASSQSNQNTGELFF
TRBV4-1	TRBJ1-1	CASSLNLGANTEAFF
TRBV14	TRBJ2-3	CASSHWGISGTTDTQYF
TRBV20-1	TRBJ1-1	CSAREAPNTEAFF
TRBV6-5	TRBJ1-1	CASSLRVVNTEAFF
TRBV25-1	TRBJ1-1	CASSDNDLTQGYTEAFF
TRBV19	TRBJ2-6	CASIPVAGANVLTF
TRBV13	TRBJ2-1	CASSHVQGRVEQFF
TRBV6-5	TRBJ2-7	CASSSDAQTYEQYF
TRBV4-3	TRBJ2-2	CASSQGQGAGTGELFF
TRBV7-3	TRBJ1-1	CASSLLENTEAFF
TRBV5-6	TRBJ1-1	CASSPGLDTEAFF
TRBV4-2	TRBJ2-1	CASSQDLGVVSYNEQFF
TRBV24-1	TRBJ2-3	CATSDLRDTDTQYF
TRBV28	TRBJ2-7	CASSLRGPLAYEQYF
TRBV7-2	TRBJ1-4	CASSLLAREDLEKLFF
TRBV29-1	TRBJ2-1	CSAPDYNEQFF
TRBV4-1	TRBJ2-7	CASSQSRTGVFYEQYF
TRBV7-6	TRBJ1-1	CASSWGEGMDTEAFF
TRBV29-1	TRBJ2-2	CSVPSSGGLTGELFF
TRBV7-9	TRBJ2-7	CASSETGSTYEQYF
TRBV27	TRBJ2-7	CASSPPQGLYEQYF
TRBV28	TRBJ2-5	CASSPSPAVTSFSETQYF
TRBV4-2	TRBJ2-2	CASSGPQGNTGELFF
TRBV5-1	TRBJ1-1	CASSLLEGSEAFF
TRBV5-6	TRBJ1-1	CASSLQGSEAFF
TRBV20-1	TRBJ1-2	CSASPTGVYYGYTF
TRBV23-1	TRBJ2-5	CASSPQGWETQYF
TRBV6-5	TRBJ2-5	CASSQSPLREGRLETQYF
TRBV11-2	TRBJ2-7	CASSSGQGPYEQYF